This record looks at one TCR beta chain sequence and its context. V dropped 8 bases and J dropped 3 bases, with 14 bases sitting between them. The CDR3 is 14 residues long. Germline CDR1 is WSHSY and CDR2 is SAAADI. This specimen belongs to a study of blood T cell repertoires in COVID-19. Study as a whole: Samples came from the United States, Italy and Spain, spanning acute and convalescent COVID-19.

Authors' methods: Reference gene primers were amplified, and this amplification served to estimate nucleated cell counts. The assay was immunoSEQ multiplex PCR, and TCRdb's table has in-frame clones only and misses some. V, J and clone size are those of that table, while D and trimming were read from the DNA. Altogether 79,000 or so clones are present, 86% being singletons, with the ten largest covering over 15%. This clonotype was obtained from a human donor in a cohort sampled during active COVID-19. The source material was peripheral blood. This rearrangement joins TRBV10-2 to TRBJ1-5; TRBD1 is a possible D gene (5 bases). CDR3 in amino acids: CASEMQGYNQPQHF. CDR3 sequence (DNA): TGCGCCAGCGAAATGCAGGGTTACAATCAGCCCCAGCATTTT.